This TCR beta chain was recovered during a study of blood T cells in healthy people across ages. In this sample, this clonotype turned up many times. It was with a sample-barcoded 5' primer and a J-beta primer mix that a second PCR of roughly 6 to 12 cycles was run. TCRdb reprocessed the 5' RACE reads with MiXCR, giving one entry per CDR3 protein. The data hold about 650,000 distinct CDR3 sequences, with 52% observed a single time. This CDR3 contains 13 residues. The germline V and J ends were trimmed by 3 bases and 9 bases, with 12 bases remaining between them. The germline V gene encodes CDR1 SGHTA and CDR2 FQGNSA.

Sequencing was performed on blood. V usage is TRBV7-2 and J usage is TRBJ2-1, with D possibly TRBD1 on 5 matching bases. The sequence came from a woman older than 75 in good health. The CDR3 DNA reads TGTGCCAGCAGCTTTATTCAGGGTATTGAGCAGTTCTTC. Protein sequence: CASSFIQGIEQFF.